The T cell receptor beta chain described here comes from a study of human T cells and chemical hapten exposure. Across the study: Sensitizing treatment utilized 2% DPC over a roughly 2 cm by roughly 2 cm portion of upper inner arm skin. Patients, predominantly female, presented with alopecia areata, totalis or universalis.

General observations from the study: Donors' alopecia may make their immune response differ from healthy people's.

Time point denoted: patch test 3, about 24 weeks after DPC sensitization. Documented treatment: therapeutic diphenylcyclopropenone sensitization with weekly scalp DPC. Total RNA was isolated from whole blood that had not been fractionated. In this sample, this clonotype turned up many times. Its specificity is unknown. TCRdb reprocessed the RACE reads via MiXCR and lists one record per CDR3 protein. This table holds 50,000 to 60,000 distinct CDR3 sequences, roughly 12% found once. Trimming stripped 1 base from V and 0 bases from J, with 7 bases between. CDR1 and CDR2 (germline): MDHEN, SYDVKM. This CDR3 spans 14 amino acids.

V usage is TRBV28 and J usage is TRBJ2-7; no firm D call. The sequence was collected from a man aged 30-40 years with alopecia areata. Some clones in this sample may be carry-over from other donors' samples. The material was whole blood, obtained in connection with sensitization to the hapten diphenylcyclopropenone (DPC). CDR3 sequence: CASSLSALSYEQYF. Written as DNA, the CDR3 is TGTGCCAGCAGTTTATCAGCGCTCTCCTACGAGCAGTACTTC.